Sequencing of this T cell receptor (beta chain) was carried out in a study of CD8+CD57+ T cells in acquired aplastic anemia. Study-wide results and caveats: Levels of CD8+ Simpson's diversity were not significantly distinct in patients versus controls.

The J segment lost 6 bases and the V segment lost 5 bases, leaving 7 bases of the junction unmatched. This CDR3 contains 16 residues. Germline loops: CDR1 SEHNR, CDR2 FQNEAQ (reference sequence). Using genomic DNA as the template, TCR beta VDJ and CDR3 profiling was carried out. One entry per CDR3 protein, called by TCRdb with MiXCR from the reads. The data contain 150,000 to 200,000 distinct CDR3 sequences, approximately 60% of them seen just once; the ten biggest clones take up 45% to 50%. Details on this clonotype: The antigen is undetermined.

The sequenced sample was sorted CD4+, CD8+, or CD8+CD57+ T cells (not recorded which) from PBMCs. This TCR was sampled from a human donor in good health. The V gene is TRBV7-9, the J gene TRBJ2-3; 14 nucleotides line up with TRBD2. As DNA, the CDR3 is TGTGCCAGCAGCGGCGGACTAGCGGGGGGTTTGGATACGCAGTATTTT. This encodes CASSGGLAGGLDTQYF.